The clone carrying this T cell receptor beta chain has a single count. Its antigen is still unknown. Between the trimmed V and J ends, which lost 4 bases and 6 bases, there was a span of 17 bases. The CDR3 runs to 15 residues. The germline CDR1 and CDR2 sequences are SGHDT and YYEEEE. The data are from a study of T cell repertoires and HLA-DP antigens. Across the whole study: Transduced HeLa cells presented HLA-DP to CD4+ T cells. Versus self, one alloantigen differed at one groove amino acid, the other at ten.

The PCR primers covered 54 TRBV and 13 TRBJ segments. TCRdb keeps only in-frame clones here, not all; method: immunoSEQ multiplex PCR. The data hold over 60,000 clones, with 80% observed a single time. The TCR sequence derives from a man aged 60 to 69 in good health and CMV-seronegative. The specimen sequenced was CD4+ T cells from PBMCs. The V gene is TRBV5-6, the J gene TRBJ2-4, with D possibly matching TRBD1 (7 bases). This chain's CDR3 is CASSPTGIGGNIQYF. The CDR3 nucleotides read TGTGCCAGCAGCCCGACAGGGATCGGGGGAAACATTCAGTACTTC.